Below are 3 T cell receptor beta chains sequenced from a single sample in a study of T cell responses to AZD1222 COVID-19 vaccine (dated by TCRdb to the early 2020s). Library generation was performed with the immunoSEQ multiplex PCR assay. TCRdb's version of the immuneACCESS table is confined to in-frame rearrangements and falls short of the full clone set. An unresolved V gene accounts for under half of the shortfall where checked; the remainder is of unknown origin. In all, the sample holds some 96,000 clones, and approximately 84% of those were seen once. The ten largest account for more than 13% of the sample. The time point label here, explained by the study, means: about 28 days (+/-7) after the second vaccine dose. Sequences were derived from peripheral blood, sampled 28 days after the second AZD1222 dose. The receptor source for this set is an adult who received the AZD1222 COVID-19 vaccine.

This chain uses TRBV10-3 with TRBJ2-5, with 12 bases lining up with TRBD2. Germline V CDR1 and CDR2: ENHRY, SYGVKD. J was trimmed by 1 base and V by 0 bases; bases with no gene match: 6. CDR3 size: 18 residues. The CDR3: CAISESTSGRLAQETQYF. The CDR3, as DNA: TGTGCCATCAGTGAGTCGACTAGCGGGAGACTGGCCCAAGAGACCCAGTACTTC.

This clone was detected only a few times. The CDR3 is CAWSPGQGARGYTF. The CDR3, as DNA: TGTGCCTGGAGTCCCGGACAGGGGGCGCGTGGCTACACCTTC. The chain couples TRBV30 to TRBJ1-2; 11 nucleotides match TRBD1. The germline V gene encodes CDR1 GTSNPN and CDR2 SVGIG (reference sequence). Unmatched junction bases numbered 6, after V lost 2 bases and J lost 7 bases. The CDR3 is 14 residues long.

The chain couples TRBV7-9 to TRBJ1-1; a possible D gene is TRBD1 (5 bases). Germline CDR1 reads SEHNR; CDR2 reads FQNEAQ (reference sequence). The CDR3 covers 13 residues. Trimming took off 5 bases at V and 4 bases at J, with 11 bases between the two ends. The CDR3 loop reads CASSLQGLTEAFF. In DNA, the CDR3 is TGTGCCAGCAGCCTTCAGGGTCTCACTGAAGCTTTCTTT.